The 6 T cell receptor beta chains below come from one sample, sequenced in a study of blood T cell repertoires in COVID-19 (dated by TCRdb to about 2020). Library construction relied on the immunoSEQ multiplex PCR assay. Held by TCRdb, this immuneACCESS table contains in-frame sequences only and omits some clones. Under half of the omission traces to an unresolved V gene where checked; the cause of the rest is unknown. In this sample the table shows tens of thousands of clones, around 80% of which occur a single time. Roughly 15% of the sample is taken by the ten largest. The sequenced sample was peripheral blood. All receptors come from a woman aged 80 or over with active or convalescent COVID-19.

This clone has just a few counts. In DNA, the CDR3 is TGTGCCAGCAGTGAATTCACGCCGGGACAGCCGTTTCATACTGAAGCTTTCTTT. Translated: CASSEFTPGQPFHTEAFF. The rearrangement joins TRBV25-1 to TRBJ1-1; 7 positions agree with TRBD1. Per the germline V gene, CDR1 is MGHDK and CDR2 is SYGVNS. Trimming at V came to 1 base and at J to 5 bases, leaving 16 bases not matched to a gene. The CDR3 loop spans 18 amino acids.

The rearrangement links TRBV18 to TRBJ1-2; D possibly corresponds to TRBD1 (6 bases). Germline lookup yields CDR1 KGHSH and CDR2 LQKENI. V lost 5 bases and J 4 bases, leaving 14 bases between the germline ends. The CDR3 extends over 14 amino acids. The CDR3 reads CASSGAGASYGYTF. The CDR3, as DNA: TGTGCCAGCTCAGGGGCAGGGGCCTCCTATGGCTACACCTTC.

This clone appeared a few times. The chain links TRBV2 to TRBJ2-7; D is ambiguous. V was pared by 7 bases and J by 1 base, with 5 bases between. CDR3 length equals 11 residues. Germline-derived CDR1 and CDR2 are SNHLY and FYNNEI. CDR3 loop: CASMQSYEQYF. The CDR3 bases are TGTGCCAGCATGCAGTCCTACGAGCAGTACTTC.

The chain has TRBV4-2 and TRBJ1-5; D call uncertain. This CDR3 has 14 amino acids. Per germline, CDR1 LGHNA and CDR2 YNFKEQ. V was trimmed by 0 bases and J by 5 bases, leaving 8 bases between them. CDR3 coding DNA: TGTGCCAGCAGCCAAGATCCGGTTTATCAGCCCCAGCATTTT. It encodes CASSQDPVYQPQHF.

The rearrangement links TRBV2 to TRBJ1-2, with a possible D match to TRBD1 (6 bases). There are 16 residues in the CDR3. V was pared by 4 bases and J by 4 bases, with 19 bases between. Germline CDR1 reads SNHLY; CDR2 reads FYNNEI. CDR3 loop: CASSASQGPAGYGYTF. For the CDR3, the DNA is TGTGCCAGCAGTGCATCACAGGGCCCCGCTGGCTATGGCTACACCTTC.

V gene TRBV6-5 combines with J gene TRBJ1-6; maybe TRBD1 (6 bases). The CDR3 extends over 15 amino acids. Trimming took 7 bases from V and 5 from J, leaving 15 bases between them. The germline CDR1 and CDR2 sequences are MNHEY and SVGAGI. The DNA of the CDR3 is TGTGCCAGCAACATACAGGGTTTCAATAATTCACCCCTCCACTTT. This gives the protein CASNIQGFNNSPLHF.